This T cell receptor (beta chain) was retrieved from a study of blood T cell repertoires in COVID-19 (dated by TCRdb to the early 2020s). Context from the whole study: Samples covering the acute and convalescent phases of COVID-19 were provided by collaborators in the United States, Italy and Spain. The sample metadata nearly always contained a de-identified subject ID, COVID-19 status, age in years and sex. Samples were obtained from the ongoing ImmuneRACE study (first 160 participants) and from 1,000 to 1,500 subjects provided by 6 global collaborators. The repertoires were released in a freely available public database meant as a resource for research on the immune response to SARS-CoV-2. Where available, HLA class I and class II types were taken from metadata supplied by the sample provider and were not determined by assay-based typing. The prospective study material was composed of cDNA or gDNA derived from T cells, B-cell-depleted T cells, or PBMCs. Deeply sampled blood TCRbeta repertoires from subjects exposed to, actively infected with, or recovered from COVID-19 were included in the dataset. The paper's findings and limits, for the study overall: The quantity of clinical and demographic metadata differed by source and by participant and was supplied without curation.

On this clone itself: Its antigen is still unknown. Within one base of it there is no much larger clone, and no base qualities were kept.

Collaborating institutions collected whole blood in K2EDTA tubes following their own protocols. For TCRbeta analysis, collaborators shipped samples as frozen whole blood, isolated PBMCs, or DNA extracted from either of those sample types. TCRbeta CDR3 regions were amplified from genomic DNA by means of the immunoSEQ Assay, a bias-controlled multiplex PCR. On the study's bioinformatics: Nucleated cell counts per sample were estimated from amplification of reference gene primers within the assay. To quantify the absolute abundance of each unique TCRbeta CDR3 rearrangement, sequence reads were collapsed and filtered. For each sample, productive Simpson clonality was calculated as the square root of Simpson's diversity index over productive rearrangements. TCRdb provides this immuneACCESS table in a form limited to in-frame rearrangements. Some clones are lacking; in checked studies, under half of them reflect an unresolved V gene, and why the rest are absent is not known. D and trimming come from the DNA, and the V and J calls and clone size come from that table. Across this sample there are about 100,000 clones, with around four fifths seen only once. The top ten clonotypes cover about 12% of the sample.

The trim is 3 bases for V and 2 bases for J, with a gap of 11 bases between the germline ends. Including cysteine and phenylalanine, the CDR3 has 15 amino acids. Just the 45-base CDR3 DNA is kept, in frame starting at base 1. From the germline V gene (reference sequence), CDR1 is LNHDA and CDR2 is SQIVND. Recombination joined TRBV19 with TRBJ2-1; 5 matching bases give a weak D call of TRBD1. The sequenced sample was peripheral blood. The receptor's source is a woman aged 65 to 85 with acute or convalescent COVID-19. The CDR3 amino acid sequence is: CASSIPRVAYNEQFF. The nucleotide sequence reads TGTGCCAGTAGTATTCCCAGGGTCGCCTACAATGAGCAGTTCTTC.